The 22 T cell receptor beta chains presented below share a single source sample, sequenced in a study of CD8 T cells in ankylosing spondylitis. MiXCR was run by TCRdb on the 5' RACE reads, yielding one entry per CDR3 protein. Here the sample spans approximately 240,000 distinct CDR3 sequences, about 10% being singletons. The material sequenced was blood, either unsorted or a sorted T cell fraction (not recorded which). These receptors came from a male donor with ankylosing spondylitis or in good health (not recorded which).

This clonotype came up many times. This chain uses TRBV7-8 with TRBJ2-1; 7 bases line up with TRBD2. CDR1 is SGHVS, CDR2 FQNEAQ, per germline. Trimming removed 6 bases from V and 5 bases from J; junction bases left unmatched: 10. The CDR3 totals 15 residues. CDR3 sequence: CASRQGTSENNEQFF. CDR3 coding DNA: TGTGCCAGCAGGCAGGGTACTAGCGAGAACAATGAGCAGTTCTTC.

The table lists this clonotype with many counts. The V call is TRBV5-1, the J call TRBJ1-2; D unresolved. CDR1 SGHRS and CDR2 YFSETQ come from the germline V gene. V was trimmed by 1 base and J by 6 bases, leaving 16 bases between them. CDR3 length: 15 residues. The CDR3 spells CASSLIGPPEDGYTF. The CDR3 nucleotides are TGCGCCAGCAGCTTGATTGGACCCCCCGAGGATGGCTACACCTTC.

The V gene is TRBV7-6, the J gene TRBJ2-5; D gene unclear. Germline lookup yields CDR1 SGHVS and CDR2 FNYEAQ. V was shortened by 2 bases and J by 3 bases, with 13 bases between the two germline ends. The CDR3 extends over 15 amino acids. CDR3 residues: CASSLFVGSKETQYF. In DNA form, the CDR3 reads TGTGCCAGCAGCTTATTCGTTGGGTCAAAAGAGACCCAGTACTTC.

This clonotype came up many times. The V gene is TRBV7-9, the J gene TRBJ2-2; D call uncertain. This CDR3 is built from 16 residues. Trimming took 4 bases from V and 2 from J, leaving 14 bases between them. The V gene's germline CDR1 is SEHNR and CDR2 FQNEAQ (reference sequence). CDR3 bases: TGTGCCAGCAGCTCGACCTACGGCGACAACACCGGGGAGCTGTTTTTT. Amino acids: CASSSTYGDNTGELFF.

Many counts were recorded for this clonotype. The V call is TRBV5-1, the J call TRBJ2-3; TRBD2 agrees at 11 bases. Germline loops: CDR1 SGHRS, CDR2 YFSETQ. J lost 4 bases, V lost 2 bases, and 3 bases had no gene match. The CDR3 runs to 15 residues. The CDR3 DNA reads TGCGCCAGCAGCTTTAGCGGGGGGGCCTCAGATACGCAGTATTTT. It translates to CASSFSGGASDTQYF.

To note about this clonotype: A read error may be the cause here, since a much bigger clone is one base away. The rearrangement uses TRBV20-1 and TRBJ1-6; D is unresolved. The CDR3 spans 19 residues. Looked up from germline, CDR1 is DFQATT and CDR2 is SNEGSKA (reference sequence). CDR3 amino acids: CRASTRILDRLPRGPPLHF. The CDR3 DNA reads as TGCAGGGCTTCCACGCGCATCCTCGACCGACTTCCGAGAGGGCCACCCCTCCACTTT.

This clonotype was counted many times. The chain links TRBV29-1 to TRBJ1-1; D unresolved. Germline lookup yields CDR1 SQVTM and CDR2 ANQGSEA. The CDR3 contains 12 residues. V was cut by 6 bases and J by 6 bases, with 14 bases left in between. CDR3 amino acids: CSVASLVAEAFF. The DNA of the CDR3 is TGCAGCGTGGCCAGCCTTGTCGCTGAAGCTTTCTTT.

This clonotype was counted ten times or more. This chain connects TRBV5-1 to TRBJ2-3, with TRBD1 identical over 9 bases. CDR1 is SGHRS and CDR2 is YFSETQ in the germline V gene. The junction had 4 bases not matched to a gene; V was cut back by 3 bases and J by 2 bases. The CDR3 spans 15 residues. The CDR3 nucleotides are TGCGCCAGCAGCTACCGGGACAGGGCCACAGATACGCAGTATTTT. Translation: CASSYRDRATDTQYF. Together with reference TRBV5-1 and TRBJ2-3, the CDR3 gives the full variable domain: KAGVTQTPRYLIKTRGQQVTLSCSPISGHRSVSWYQQTPGQGLQFLFEYFSETQRNKGNFPGRFSGRQFSNSRSEMNVSTLELGDSALYLCASSYRDRATDTQYFGPGTRLTVL.

This clonotype appeared many times. This chain uses TRBV12-3 or TRBV12-4 with TRBJ1-4; D perhaps matches TRBD1 (6 bases). Trimming cost V 5 bases and J 5 bases, with 9 bases left between them. This CDR3 region has 13 residues. CDR3 sequence reads: CASSRGQNEKLFF. The CDR3 nucleotides read TGTGCCAGCAGTCGAGGACAGAATGAAAAACTGTTTTTT.

This clonotype was detected ten times or more. The chain employs TRBV20-1 and TRBJ1-5; TRBD1 agrees at 10 bases. Germline CDR1 is DFQATT and CDR2 is SNEGSKA (reference sequence). This CDR3 comprises 15 residues. V lost 5 bases and J lost 3; bases outside the gene matches: 7. The CDR3 is CSARRGTGDNQPQHF. The CDR3 DNA follows: TGCAGTGCTCGGAGGGGGACAGGGGACAATCAGCCCCAGCATTTT.

This clonotype came up many times. The chain is built from TRBV10-3 and TRBJ2-1; D is uncertain. The ends were cut back, 10 bases at V and 8 bases at J, with 21 bases in the middle. In germline, CDR1 is ENHRY, CDR2 SYGVKD. This CDR3 contains 14 residues. Here the CDR3 DNA reads TGTGCCACTTCGCCCTTTTCCATGAACTATGAGCAGTTCTTC. Its translation: CATSPFSMNYEQFF.

The table lists this clonotype with many counts. The chain couples TRBV20-1 to TRBJ2-1; D is uncertain. V dropped 3 bases and J dropped 4 bases, with 4 bases sitting between them. Looked up from germline, CDR1 is DFQATT and CDR2 is SNEGSKA (reference sequence). There are 11 residues in the CDR3. The CDR3 sequence is CSARVYNEQFF. The CDR3 nucleotides are TGCAGTGCTAGGGTGTACAATGAGCAGTTCTTC.

This clonotype was recorded at least ten times. This chain connects TRBV3-1 to TRBJ2-1; tentative D call: TRBD2 (6 bases). The CDR3 length is 13 residues. The germline V and J ends were trimmed by 4 bases and 10 bases, with 14 bases remaining between them. The germline CDR1 and CDR2 sequences are LGHDT and YNNKEL (reference sequence). The CDR3 spells CASSPGETFEQFF. The CDR3 bases are TGTGCCAGCAGCCCGGGAGAAACGTTCGAGCAGTTCTTC.

This clonotype was recorded at least ten times. The V gene is TRBV20-1, the J gene TRBJ1-2; D remains ambiguous. The CDR3 has 13 residues. CDR1 DFQATT and CDR2 SNEGSKA come from the germline V gene (reference sequence). V lost 3 bases and J lost 3, with 11 bases in between. Here the CDR3 reads CSASLSGDYGYTF. The CDR3 region has the DNA TGCAGTGCTAGTTTGTCCGGGGACTATGGCTACACCTTC.

This clonotype has at least ten counts. The rearrangement links TRBV11-2 to TRBJ1-1, with D unclear. V lost 2 bases to trimming and J lost 0 bases, with 10 bases between them. CDR3 length equals 15 residues. Germline V lookup: CDR1 SGHAT, CDR2 FQNNGV. CDR3 region: CASSLPRALNTEAFF. In nucleotides, the CDR3 is TGTGCCAGCAGCTTACCACGGGCCCTGAACACTGAAGCTTTCTTT.

This clonotype was detected many times. CDR3 protein: CASSTGTSGFLNNEQFF. The CDR3 DNA reads as TGCGCCAGCAGCACGGGGACTAGCGGGTTTCTAAACAATGAGCAGTTCTTC. The J gene is TRBJ2-1, the V gene TRBV5-1, with TRBD2 matching over 12 bases. V gave up 4 bases and J gave up 5 bases; unmatched junction bases: 10. Germline V gene data show CDR1 as SGHRS and CDR2 as YFSETQ. The CDR3 consists of 17 residues.

This clonotype was counted ten times or more. The gene calls are TRBV30 and TRBJ1-2; D gene uncertain. This CDR3 contains 13 residues. Trimming took off 7 bases at V and 1 base at J, with 13 bases between the two ends. The germline V gene has CDR1 GTSNPN and CDR2 SVGIG (reference sequence). This CDR3 reads CASPDGFNYGYTF. CDR3 coding DNA: TGTGCCTCCCCGGACGGATTTAACTATGGCTACACCTTC. Supplemented by reference TRBV30 and TRBJ1-2, the full variable domain reads SQTIHQWPATLVQPVGSPLSLECTVEGTSNPNLYWYRQAAGRGLQLLFYSVGIGQISSEVPQNLSASRPQDRQFILSSKKLLLSDSGFYLCASPDGFNYGYTFGSGTRLTVV.

To note about this clonotype: One base away lies a much larger clone, so this may be a sequencing read error. The V call is TRBV6-1, the J call TRBJ2-5, with D maybe TRBD1 (6 bases). The CDR3 has 13 amino acids. Germline CDR1 and CDR2: MNHNS and SASEGT. This chain's CDR3 is CASSGTDQEAQYF. The CDR3 nucleotides are TGTGCCAGCAGTGGGACAGACCAAGAGGCCCAGTACTTC.

The J gene is TRBJ2-1, the V gene TRBV19, with 10 bases aligning to TRBD2. Trimming removed 5 bases from V and 0 bases from J; junction bases left unmatched: 7. CDR1 is LNHDA and CDR2 is SQIVND in the germline V gene (reference sequence). The CDR3 loop spans 17 amino acids. The CDR3 region has the DNA TGTGCCAGTAGTTCTCTAGCGGGGGCGAGCTCCTACAATGAGCAGTTCTTC. As protein: CASSSLAGASSYNEQFF.

This clonotype has at least ten counts. The V and J genes are TRBV27 and TRBJ2-1; weak D call: TRBD1 (6 bases). Germline assignment: CDR1 MNHEY and CDR2 SMNVEV (reference sequence). This CDR3 has 15 amino acids. Trimming removed 1 base from V and 7 bases from J, with 14 bases in between. CDR3 DNA sequence: TGTGCCAGCAGTTTATACGGCAGGGGCATGAATGAGCAGTTCTTC. Its translation is CASSLYGRGMNEQFF.

This clonotype has at least ten counts. V and J are TRBV5-1 and TRBJ1-3; no clear D. V was shortened by 4 bases and J by 2 bases, with 13 bases between the two germline ends. There are 15 residues in the CDR3. The germline V gene encodes CDR1 SGHRS and CDR2 YFSETQ. The CDR3 spells CASSLESGTGNTIYF. CDR3 DNA: TGCGCCAGCAGCCTGGAATCGGGGACTGGAAACACCATATATTTT.

In its sample, this clonotype was seen many times. The chain employs TRBV27 and TRBJ2-1; 7 bases fit TRBD2. After removal of 5 bases from V and 0 bases from J, the junction contained 7 bases not matched to a gene. Looked up from germline, CDR1 is MNHEY and CDR2 is SMNVEV (reference sequence). The CDR3 loop spans 16 amino acids. Here the CDR3 DNA reads TGTGCCAGCAGTCACCGACTAGCTGCCTCCTACAATGAGCAGTTCTTC. This translates into CASSHRLAASYNEQFF.